This T cell receptor (beta chain) was sequenced in a study of Graves' ophthalmopathy and Graves' hyperthyroidism. Study-wide points: Detection in blood was also observed for most expanded thyroid clonotypes above 0.001 frequency.

Patients were diagnosed from clinical symptoms, serum thyroxine, TRAb, thyroid ultrasound and orbital computed tomography. At least ten counts were recorded for this clonotype. Its antigen is undetermined. CDR3 length: 17 residues. Germline V gene lookup returns CDR1 LGHNA and CDR2 YNFKEQ. After removal of 0 bases from V and 7 bases from J, the junction contained 11 bases not matched to a gene. RNA transcripts were the template, and TCR beta CDR3 regions were amplified from them. The library came from an HTBI-primed first-round RT-PCR and a second-round multiplex PCR. TCRdb passed the multiplex PCR reads through MiXCR, listing each CDR3 protein once. Of hundreds of thousands of distinct CDR3 sequences in the sample, approximately 21% were seen once.

The rearrangement links TRBV4-2 to TRBJ2-2; 7 bases map to TRBD2. This clonotype was sampled from a woman under 30 with stable Graves' hyperthyroidism. Some clones in this sample may be carry-over from other donors' samples. The source material was peripheral blood. The CDR3 region has the DNA TGTGCCAGCAGCCAAGACTCGGCGACGTGGGAGGGCGGGGAGCTGTTTTTT. Residues: CASSQDSATWEGGELFF.